Detailed here is one TCR beta chain. The antigen remains undetermined. V was shortened by 4 bases and J by 7 bases, with 14 bases between the two germline ends. The CDR3 is made up of 14 amino acids. Germline values: CDR1 MNHEY, CDR2 SVGAGI. TCRdb re-called the RT-PCR reads with MiXCR, one entry per CDR3 protein. The repertoire includes 430,000 or so distinct CDR3 sequences, around 9.9% of them detected once, and 9.5% to 15% sits in the top ten. The data belong to a study of response to subunit inactivated influenza vaccine. Study-level results: Authors suggested each seasonal flu vaccination may recruit only limited numbers of new T cells.

V and J are TRBV6-5 and TRBJ2-1; TRBD1 or TRBD2 may be the D gene (5 bases each). The material sequenced was PBMCs from blood, taken about 6 weeks after vaccination. This TCR came from a middle-aged man who received an inactivated influenza vaccine. CDR3: CASSSIGTSNEQFF. CDR3 sequence (DNA): TGTGCCAGCAGTTCCATCGGGACCTCAAATGAGCAGTTCTTC.